Detailed here is one T cell receptor (beta chain). The antigen is undetermined. Data came from immunoSEQ multiplex PCR; TCRdb stores just in-frame clones and leaves some out. Seen here are approximately 170,000 clones, 75% to 90% observed once, and the top ten hold 6% to 8%. The entry originates in a study of T cell responses to AZD1222 COVID-19 vaccine. Study results and limitations: Nearly half of spike-specific TCRs reportedly target unmutated variant regions. Repertoires were obtained solely post-peak T cell response.

The CDR3 has 16 residues. V gave up 1 base and J gave up 8 bases, with 21 bases separating them. CDR1 and CDR2 from the germline V gene are SGHDT and YYEEEE. The chain employs TRBV5-6 and TRBJ1-2; D not certain. This sequence was found in an adult in good health. The starting material was peripheral blood, obtained on day 0 of AZD1222 vaccination. CDR3 protein: CASSLWRLGRPRGYTF. The CDR3 DNA is TGTGCCAGCAGCTTGTGGAGGTTGGGCAGGCCGAGAGGCTACACCTTC.